This TCR beta chain was recorded in a study of blood T cells in healthy people across ages (dated by TCRdb to between 2015 and 2017). About the investigation overall: Template switching captured roughly one uniquely barcoded TCR beta cDNA molecule per two T cells in model experiments. The study measured age-related changes in TCR beta repertoire diversity using deep sequencing normalized with unique cDNA molecular identifiers. Donors were grouped into four age groups: young (average roughly 17 years), middle-aged (39), aged (around 56) and long-lived (over 80). To avoid experimental bias, donors of different ages were spread randomly across the sequencing lanes. For two donors (one aged 18 to 30 and one aged 80 or older), the study analyzed two additional independent replicas of 1 million unique cDNA reads from the same blood draw.

This clonotype has only a few counts. The antigen this receptor binds is unknown. Base qualities are not at hand, and no much larger clone is one base apart. CDR3 length: 13 amino acids, cysteine to phenylalanine. CDR3 DNA only is kept here, 39 bases in frame from base 1. The V end loses 1 base and the J end loses 3 bases, and a stretch of 7 bases separates them. CDR1 and CDR2, looked up from the germline V gene, are SGHTA and FQGTGA. Library prep was done by 5' RACE. These reads were obtained on an Illumina HiSeq 2500. A second PCR of roughly 6 to 11 cycles was run with a J-beta primer mix and a sample-barcoded 5' primer. A unique molecular identifier was introduced onto each TCR beta cDNA molecule by a template-switch 5' adaptor carrying 12 random nucleotides. Each sample yielded at least 2.5 million CDR3-containing paired-end reads. All of the RNA was converted into first-strand cDNA using the Mint cDNA synthesis kit, with a TRBC-specific oligonucleotide serving as the primer. Following uracil-DNA glycosylase treatment, all cDNA underwent a first 18-cycle PCR with the universal primers M1SS and BC2_uni_R. The authors' pipeline ran thus. For normalization, 1 million high-quality reads, each with a distinct molecular identifier, were randomly selected from each sample. Reads with shared molecular identifiers were discarded instead of being binned into consensus sequences. MiTCR, set to a Q25 quality threshold and the strictest error-elimination algorithm, was used for CDR3 identification, clonotype clustering and error correction. A nonparametric unseen species model with Euler transformation was used to estimate a lower bound on total TCR beta diversity. TCRdb redid the processing of the public reads, applying fastp at Q25 and MiXCR, and retained in-frame beta chains. Rows merge per CDR3 protein into single entries with the most common DNA and genes. The V and J calls here are based on TCRdb, not the publication. The sample has about 1 million distinct CDR3 sequences on record, 35% to 50% of them singletons. The ten largest clones add up to about 19% of the sample.

The roughly 38 donors, aged about 6 to 90 years, were systemically healthy Caucasian individuals from Russia. Each donor gave 9.5 to 10 milliliters of peripheral blood, drawn into EDTA-treated Vacutainer tubes. Ficoll-Paque density-gradient centrifugation was used to isolate PBMCs, with at least 6 million per sample. Total RNA, at least 6 micrograms per sample, was extracted from PBMCs with Trizol reagent. For every donor, flow cytometry on a PBMC aliquot measured the percentage of naive CD45RAhigh/CD27high T cells. Study-level results and caveats: The CMV infection status of donors was not known, potentially confounding age-related changes in expanded clonotypes. A strong correlation was found between observed TCR beta diversity and the percentage of naive T cells measured by flow cytometry. Compared with the aged group, the long-lived group had more naive CD4+ T cells, fewer expanded clones and increased TCR diversity, suggesting age selection. Observed TCR beta diversity per million T cells fell roughly linearly with age, and a significant reduction was already apparent by age roughly 40. Total diversity estimates from one million sequenced T cells were considered lower bounds and underestimates. Conclusive comparison of naive and antigen-experienced compartments was prevented by the profiling of bulk unsorted PBMCs.

This receptor chain uses TRBV7-3 and TRBJ2-7; no D gene can be assigned with confidence. The TCR was taken from an older woman in good health. The sample comprised blood. The nucleotide sequence reads as follows: TGTGCCAGCAGCTTAATGGGTAACTACGAGCAGTACTTC. It specifies CASSLMGNYEQYF.